This TCR beta chain was identified during a study of shared clonotypes between healthy human individuals. V gave up 0 bases and J gave up 5 bases, with 13 bases separating them. The length of the CDR3 is 15 residues. The V gene's germline CDR1 is KGHSH and CDR2 LQKENI. Clones were read by immunoSEQ multiplex PCR, and TCRdb kept only the in-frame ones, dropping some. The repertoire holds some 380,000 clones, roughly 96% seen once, with about 0.32% in the top ten. V is TRBV18 and J is TRBJ2-5; D possibly uses TRBD1 or TRBD2 (5 bases each). The sample was memory CD8+ T cells sorted from blood. Subset denoted: CD45RO+ cells pooled with CCR7-negative TemRA cells. This sequence originates from a man under 40 in good health. CDR3 in DNA: TGTGCCAGCTCACCACCGGGGGTTCCAAGGGAGACCCAGTACTTC. It yields the protein CASSPPGVPRETQYF.